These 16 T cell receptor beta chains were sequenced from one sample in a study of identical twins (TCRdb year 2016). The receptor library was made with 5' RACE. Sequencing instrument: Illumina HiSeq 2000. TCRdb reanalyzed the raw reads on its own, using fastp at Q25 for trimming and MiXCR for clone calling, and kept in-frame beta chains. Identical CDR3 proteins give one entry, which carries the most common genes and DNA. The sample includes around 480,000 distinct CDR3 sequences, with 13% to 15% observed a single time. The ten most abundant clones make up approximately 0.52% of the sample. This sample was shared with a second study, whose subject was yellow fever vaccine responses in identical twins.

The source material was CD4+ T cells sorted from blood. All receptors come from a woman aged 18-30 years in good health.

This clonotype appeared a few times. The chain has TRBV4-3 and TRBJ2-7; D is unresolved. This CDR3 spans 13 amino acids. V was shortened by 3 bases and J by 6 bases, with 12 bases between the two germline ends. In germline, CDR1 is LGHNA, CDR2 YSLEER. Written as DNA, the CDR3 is TGCGCCAGCAGCCAGGTTACCCTGGGCGAGCAGTACTTC. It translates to CASSQVTLGEQYF.

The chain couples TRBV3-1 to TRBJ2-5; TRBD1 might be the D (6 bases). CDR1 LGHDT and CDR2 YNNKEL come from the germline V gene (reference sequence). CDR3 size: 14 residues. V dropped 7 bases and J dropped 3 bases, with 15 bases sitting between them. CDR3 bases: TGTGCCAGCATTCAGAGGGGGATGAAAGAGACCCAGTACTTC. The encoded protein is CASIQRGMKETQYF.

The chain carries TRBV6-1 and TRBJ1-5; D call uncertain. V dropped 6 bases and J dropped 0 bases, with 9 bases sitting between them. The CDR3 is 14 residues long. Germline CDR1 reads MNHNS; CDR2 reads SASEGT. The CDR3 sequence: CASRAGYSNQPQHF. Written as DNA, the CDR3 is TGTGCCAGCAGGGCGGGTTATAGCAATCAGCCCCAGCATTTT.

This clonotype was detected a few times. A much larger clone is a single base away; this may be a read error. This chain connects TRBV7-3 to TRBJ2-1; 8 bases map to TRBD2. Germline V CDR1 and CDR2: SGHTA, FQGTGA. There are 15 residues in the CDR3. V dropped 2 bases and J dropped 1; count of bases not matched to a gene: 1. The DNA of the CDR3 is TGTGCCAGCAGCTTAGGGACTAGATCCTACAATGAGCAGTTCTTC. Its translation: CASSLGTRSYNEQFF. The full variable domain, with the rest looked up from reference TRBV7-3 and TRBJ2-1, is GAGVSQTPSNKVTEKGKYVELRCDPISGHTALYWYRQSLGQGPEFLIYFQGTGAADDSGLPNDRFFAVRPEGSVSTLKIQRTERGDSAVYLCASSLGTRSYNEQFFGPGTRLTVL.

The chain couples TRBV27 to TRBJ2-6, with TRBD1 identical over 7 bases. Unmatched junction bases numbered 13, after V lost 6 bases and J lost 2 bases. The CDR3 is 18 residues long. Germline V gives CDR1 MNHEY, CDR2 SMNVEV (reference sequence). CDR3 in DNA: TGTGCCAGCAGATCAAGGGGGCAGGGCGTTGCTGGGGCCAACGTCCTGACTTTC. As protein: CASRSRGQGVAGANVLTF.

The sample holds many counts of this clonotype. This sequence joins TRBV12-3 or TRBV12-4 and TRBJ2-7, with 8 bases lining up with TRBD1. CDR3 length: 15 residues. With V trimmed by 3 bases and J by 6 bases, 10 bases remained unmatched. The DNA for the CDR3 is TGTGCCAGCAGTTTTAGCAGGGGGCGATTAAGCGAGCAGTACTTC. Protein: CASSFSRGRLSEQYF.

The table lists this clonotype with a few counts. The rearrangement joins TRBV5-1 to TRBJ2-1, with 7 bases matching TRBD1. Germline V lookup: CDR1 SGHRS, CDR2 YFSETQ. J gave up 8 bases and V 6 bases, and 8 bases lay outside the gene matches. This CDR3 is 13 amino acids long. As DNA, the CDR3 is TGCGCCAGCAACCCCGGGACAGTCGATGAGCAGTTCTTC. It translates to CASNPGTVDEQFF.

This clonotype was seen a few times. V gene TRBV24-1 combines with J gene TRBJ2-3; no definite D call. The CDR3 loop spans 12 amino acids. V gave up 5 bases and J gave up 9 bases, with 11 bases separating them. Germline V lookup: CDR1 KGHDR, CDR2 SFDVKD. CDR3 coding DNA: TGTGCCACCAGTGGCCAGACTTTGACGCAGTATTTT. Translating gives CATSGQTLTQYF.

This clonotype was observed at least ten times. In DNA form, the CDR3 reads TGTGCCAGCAACCCTGGACAGGGGGCCAATCAGCCCCAGCATTTT. Its translation: CASNPGQGANQPQHF. The chain recombines TRBV12-3 or TRBV12-4 with TRBJ1-5; 11 nucleotides match TRBD1. The ends lost 7 bases at V and 3 bases at J; junction bases unmatched: 5. The CDR3 runs to 15 residues.

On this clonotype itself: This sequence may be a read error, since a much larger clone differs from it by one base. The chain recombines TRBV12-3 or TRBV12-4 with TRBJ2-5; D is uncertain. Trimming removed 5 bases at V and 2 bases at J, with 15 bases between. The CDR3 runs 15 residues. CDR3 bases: TGTGCCAGCAGTATGTCCGGGCTAAGACAAGAGACCCAGTACTTC. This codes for CASSMSGLRQETQYF.

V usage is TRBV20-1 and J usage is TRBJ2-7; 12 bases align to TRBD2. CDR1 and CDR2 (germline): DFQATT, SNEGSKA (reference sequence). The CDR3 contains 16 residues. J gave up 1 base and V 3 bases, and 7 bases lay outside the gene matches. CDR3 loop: CSARVTSGGRSYEQYF. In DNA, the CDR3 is TGCAGTGCTAGGGTTACTAGCGGGGGGCGGTCCTACGAGCAGTACTTC.

CDR3 sequence reads: CASSNPAGSSYEQYF. CDR3 in DNA: TGCGCCAGCAGCAATCCGGCGGGGAGCTCCTACGAGCAGTACTTC. The rearrangement uses TRBV10-1 and TRBJ2-7; weak D call: TRBD2 (6 bases). The germline gives CDR1 WNHNN, CDR2 SYGVQD (reference sequence). CDR3 length: 15 amino acids. The germline V and J ends were trimmed by 6 bases and 0 bases, with 15 bases remaining between them.

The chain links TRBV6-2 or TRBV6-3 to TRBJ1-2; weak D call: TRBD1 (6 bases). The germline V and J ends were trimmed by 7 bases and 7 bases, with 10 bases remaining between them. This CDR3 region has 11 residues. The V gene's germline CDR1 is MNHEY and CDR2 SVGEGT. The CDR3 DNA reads TGTGCCAGCACACAGGGAATTGGCTACACCTTC. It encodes CASTQGIGYTF.

Here the CDR3 DNA reads TGTGCCAGCAGCCAAGGCATCCAACCAGAGACCCAGTACTTC. This codes for CASSQGIQPETQYF. The V and J genes are TRBV4-2 and TRBJ2-5, with no clear D. CDR1 and CDR2 from the germline V gene are LGHNA and YNFKEQ. V was shortened by 1 base and J by 4 bases, with 10 bases between the two germline ends. This CDR3 region has 14 residues.

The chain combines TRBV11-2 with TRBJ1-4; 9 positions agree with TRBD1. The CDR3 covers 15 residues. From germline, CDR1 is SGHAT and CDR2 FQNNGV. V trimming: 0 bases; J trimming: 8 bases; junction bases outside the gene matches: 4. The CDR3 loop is CASSLETGGKEKLFF. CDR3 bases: TGTGCCAGCAGCTTAGAAACAGGGGGCAAGGAAAAACTGTTTTTT.

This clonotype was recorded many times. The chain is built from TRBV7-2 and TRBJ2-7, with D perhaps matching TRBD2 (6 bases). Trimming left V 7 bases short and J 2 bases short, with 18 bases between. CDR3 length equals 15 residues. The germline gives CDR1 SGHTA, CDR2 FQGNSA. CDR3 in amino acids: CASKIWGVRAYEQYF. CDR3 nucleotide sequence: TGTGCCAGCAAGATATGGGGGGTACGCGCCTACGAGCAGTACTTC.